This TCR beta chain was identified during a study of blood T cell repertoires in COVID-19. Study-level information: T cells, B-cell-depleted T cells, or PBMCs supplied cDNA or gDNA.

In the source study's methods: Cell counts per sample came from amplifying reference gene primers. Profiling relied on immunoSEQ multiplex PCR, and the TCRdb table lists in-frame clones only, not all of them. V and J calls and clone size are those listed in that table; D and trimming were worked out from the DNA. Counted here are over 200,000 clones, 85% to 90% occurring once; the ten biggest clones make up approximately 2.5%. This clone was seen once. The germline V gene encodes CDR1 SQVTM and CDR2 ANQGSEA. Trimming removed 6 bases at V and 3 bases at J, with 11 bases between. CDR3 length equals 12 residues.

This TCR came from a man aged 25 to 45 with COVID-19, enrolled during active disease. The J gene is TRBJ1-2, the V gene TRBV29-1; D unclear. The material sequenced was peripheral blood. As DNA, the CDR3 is TGCAGCGTCCAACAATGGTACTATGGCTACACCTTC. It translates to CSVQQWYYGYTF.